The entry that follows covers one T cell receptor (beta chain) sequence. What this receptor recognizes is not known. No much larger clone exists at a distance of one base, and base qualities are not known. Taken from the germline V gene (reference sequence), the CDR1 and CDR2 loops are MNHNY and SVGAGI. The CDR3 has 16 amino acids, counting the end cysteine and phenylalanine. CDR3 DNA only is kept here, 48 bases in frame from base 1. The germline ends are 16 bases apart after V is trimmed by 4 bases and J by 3 bases. Library preparation was by the immunoSEQ multiplex PCR assay. For the multiplex PCR, a mixture combining 60 forward primers for TCR Vbeta segments and 13 reverse primers for TCR Jbeta segments was used. Amplification of the CDR3 region of rearranged TCR beta genes was performed with a multiplex PCR assay on genomic DNA. On the Illumina HiSeq System, the amplified TCR beta libraries were sequenced as 87-base-pair reads. From the authors' description of their analysis: A later analysis tallied approximately 87 million unique TCR beta chains across the 666 repertoires, and approximately 11 million of those chains were shared by two or more donors. Raw reads were error-corrected and collapsed into unique sequences with a nearest-neighbor algorithm that merged closely related sequences to remove PCR and sequencing errors. Alignment of CDR3 sequences to IMGT reference sequences was used to assign V, D and J gene segments. For a sequence to be retained, a match of at least six nucleotides was required to both a V gene segment and a J gene segment. A rearrangement was called productive if the CDR3 had no stop codons and remained in frame with V and J, and every other rearrangement was called non-productive. CDR3 was defined by IMGT convention, running from the second conserved V-encoded cysteine to the conserved J-encoded phenylalanine. The earlier analysis of approximately 590 of the donors excluded any sequence lacking an unambiguous match to a single V gene segment. An earlier analysis of fewer than 650 of the donors classified V segments as functional when productive rearrangements were above 56.7% and as segregating when the standard deviation between donors was above 5%. A statistical classification framework was built for diagnosing cytomegalovirus status from the catalog of TCR beta chain sequences. In a later analysis, TCR nucleotide sequences were compared against IMGT/GENE-DB human TR gene sequences so that V and J genes could be assigned. A later analysis assigned CDR3 sequences and most-parsimonious VDJ recombination scenarios with the TCRdist pipeline. In a later analysis, every TCR beta chain was defined by the combination of its CDR3 amino acid sequence and its V-gene family, and reads without a unique V-gene family were dropped. A later analysis removed nearly 600 highly shared, low-generation-probability nucleotide sequences to deal with suspected cross-contamination and a sequencing artifact. In a later analysis, a clonal expansion index for each public chain was calculated from normalized within-repertoire ranks of inferred template counts. In a later analysis, generation probabilities were computed using a VDJ recombination model fitted to out-of-frame rearrangements, and the results were checked against IGoR. Hypergeometric tests were used in a later analysis to score TCR-TCR, TCR-HLA and TCR-CMV co-occurrence, with a repertoire-size bias correction applied to the TCR pairs. A later analysis estimated false discovery rates by permuting HLA or CMV assignments 20 times. In a later analysis, co-occurring TCRs were grouped using DBSCAN, and TCRdist sequence similarity was added for clustering within HLA-allele-positive subsets. Co-occurrence clustering excluded repertoires with fewer than 30,000 or more than 120,000 public chains, plus five with anomalous nucleotide sharing. TCRdb obtained this table from immuneACCESS and retained in-frame rearrangements with V and J assigned. These tables miss some clones; where compared with another copy, unresolved V genes account for less than half of the shortfall, and the remainder is unexplained. V and J calls and clone size are those listed in that table; D and trimming were worked out from the DNA. The sample table lists some 150,000 clones, under 80% of them with a count of one. Around 4% of the sample is in the top ten clones.

This specimen comes from a study of cytomegalovirus exposure and HLA in healthy donors (dated by TCRdb to 2017 to 2019). General notes on the study: An earlier analysis of fewer than 750 of the donors reported 276 Gb of sequence data and 117 million unique TCR beta sequences obtained from around 180 million T cells. In a later analysis, previously published TCR beta repertoires from several hundred donors were re-analyzed and high-resolution HLA genotyping was added so that TCR occurrence patterns could be studied. Of the roughly 400 genotyped donors, 65% to 90% fell in the genetic ancestry cluster associated with self-reported Caucasian donors. The number of donors typed differed by locus, with about 629-640 for A, B, C, DRB1 and DQB1, more than 500 for DQA1, 600 to 610 for DPA1, and over 400 for DPB1. To predict cytomegalovirus infection status, the study combined high-throughput TCR immunosequencing, statistical association of individual TCRs with disease status, and machine learning. Five DR-DQ haplotypes were handled as single units for association and clustering because linkage in the cohort was strong. An early release covering roughly 600 HLA-typed donors comprised approximately 300 gigabases of sequencing data and tens of millions of unique TCR sequences. HLA typing included class I and class II loci at four-digit resolution. The study aimed to test whether cataloging public T cell receptors could reveal signatures of past pathogen exposure. Every repertoire in the discovery cohort had been generated on one and the same sequencing platform. On average, roughly 250,000 unique TCR beta nucleotide sequences were sequenced per donor among 398 genotyped donors of the cohort, with roughly 18% of those sequences being non-productive. Donor age, sex, ethnicity and CMV serostatus were collected together with the repertoire data. A later genetic analysis took genome-wide SNP genotypes for about 55% of the 666 donors and used that subset as a discovery cohort. In addition to the first cohort of several hundred subjects, a separate validation cohort of about 120 different subjects was used. The T cell repertoires of 666 subjects were profiled by immunosequencing and related to cytomegalovirus serostatus. The later analysis used no new phenotypic data to find candidate immune exposures, relying instead on TCR beta sequences and their occurrence across donors. An earlier analysis of around 580 of the donors used high-throughput TCR beta sequencing to judge whether each TCR beta V gene segment behaved as functional or pseudogenic.

In total, over 600 healthy bone marrow donors made up the cohort. All cohort members were sampled while nominally healthy, although unrecorded immune exposures were likely present. The donor was CMV seronegative and was included in the group of around 320 seronegative cohort members. Every donor gave a peripheral blood sample, and the peripheral blood mononuclear cells from that sample were used for TCR beta sequencing. Genomic DNA was extracted from the blood cell samples with the Qiagen DNeasy Blood Extraction Kit. The paper as a whole reports these results and caveats: A cluster of highly shared sequence variants was judged likely to be a technical artifact of the sequencing pipeline. Correlated functional status among segregating V segments might reflect linkage disequilibrium, but an unknown experimental factor could not be ruled out. Most CMV-associated TCR beta chains appeared to be HLA-restricted in a later analysis, and the HLA associations seemed to be driven largely by CMV exposure. Strong co-occurrence of HLA alleles, especially DR and DQ, made assigning TCR associations to individual alleles difficult. The classifier was reported to diagnose cytomegalovirus status with high specificity and sensitivity in both the original and validation cohorts. Some 15 rarely observed V segments, including chromosome 9 orphons, were excluded from the earlier analysis of 550 to 700 of the donors because counts were too low. The only immune exposure information available for the cohort was CMV serostatus. In an earlier analysis of some 640 of the donors, most TCR beta V segments were observed in productive rearrangements about 87% or about 30% of the time, broadly matching IMGT annotations. A later analysis found that HLA-associated TCR beta chains were more clonally expanded and had lower generation probabilities than equally common non-associated chains. At a false discovery rate of 0.05, a later analysis linked approximately 18,000 TCR beta sequences to specific HLA alleles. In this cohort, only TCR beta chains were sequenced, and detectable features were limited by the absence of alpha or paired-chain data. Most TCR sequences were seen in very few donors, while some public TCRs were found in many individuals. A later analysis found that TCR association rates varied across HLA loci, with DRB1 alleles showing the most associated TCRs and HLA-C alleles the fewest. In the study, about 150 TCR beta chains were listed as associated with cytomegalovirus. An association between a missense DCLRE1C variant and V-gene and J-gene trimming of TCR beta chains was found in a later genetic analysis and replicated in an independent cohort. The authors suggested that the approach could potentially be extended to other disease states and immunological phenotypes. A further reported finding was that TCR beta sequences accurately predicted the HLA-A and HLA-B alleles for most subjects in the first cohort. Several of the top co-occurrence clusters appeared to be linked to parvovirus B19, influenza, CMV and Epstein-Barr virus, according to a later analysis. Because the 87-base-pair reads could not distinguish some IMGT-functional V segments, including TRBV6-2 and TRBV6-3, those segments were excluded. HLA typing was unavailable for some donors at each locus, so association tests used only the typed subset. According to a later genetic analysis, donors in an Asian-associated ancestry cluster had fewer N-insertions in productive TCRs than the roughly 700-donor mean. Three of the identified cytomegalovirus-associated TCR beta chains were confirmed in vitro to be specific for cytomegalovirus antigens. Roughly uniform sequencing depth across donors was assumed in presence/absence analyses, although this assumption may not hold.

This clonotype originated in a man in his forties or fifties in good health and CMV-seronegative. The source material was PBMCs. The chain joins TRBV6-6 to TRBJ1-5; matching of 5 bases hints at TRBD1 as the D gene. The nucleotide sequence is given as TGTGCCAGCAGTTCTCCGGGGGGACGGCTCAATCAGCCCCAGCATTTT. It codes for CASSSPGGRLNQPQHF.